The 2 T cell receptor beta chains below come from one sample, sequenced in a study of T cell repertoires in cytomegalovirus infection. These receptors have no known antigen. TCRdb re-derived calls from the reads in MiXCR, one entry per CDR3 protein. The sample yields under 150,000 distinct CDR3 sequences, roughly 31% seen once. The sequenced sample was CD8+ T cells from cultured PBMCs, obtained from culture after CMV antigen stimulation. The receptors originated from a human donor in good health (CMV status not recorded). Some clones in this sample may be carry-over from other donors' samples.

The CDR3 DNA reads as TGTGCCAGCAGTTACTCGAGGGTCCCTAATTCACCCCTCCACTTT. This gives the protein CASSYSRVPNSPLHF. This rearrangement joins TRBV6-6 to TRBJ1-6; D is undetermined. CDR1 is MNHNY, CDR2 SVGAGI, per germline (reference sequence). The V end was cut by 0 bases, the J end by 6 bases, with 9 bases between. The CDR3 length is 15 residues.

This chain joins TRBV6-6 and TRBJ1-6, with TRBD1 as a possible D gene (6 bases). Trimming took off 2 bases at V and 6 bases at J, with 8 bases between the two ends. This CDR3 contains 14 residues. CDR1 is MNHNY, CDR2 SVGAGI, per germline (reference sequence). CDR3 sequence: CASSYGQFNSPLHF. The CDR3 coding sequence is TGTGCCAGCAGTTACGGACAGTTTAATTCACCCCTCCACTTT.